This T cell receptor beta chain originates from a study of technical replicates of blood from a few donors. Using immunoSEQ multiplex PCR, the repertoire was profiled, and TCRdb retains in-frame clones only, with some absent. The table records roughly 93,000 clones, about 95% of them present only once. Germline trimming cut 9 bases from V and 5 bases from J; bases unmatched to any gene: 7. CDR1 and CDR2 (germline): SGHTA, FQGTGA. CDR3 size: 12 residues. The chain joins TRBV7-3 to TRBJ2-7, with TRBD1 matching 7 bases. The material sequenced was T cells isolated from PBMCs. The receptor was derived from a human donor in good health. The CDR3 protein is CARDRACHEQYF. For the CDR3, the DNA is TGTGCCAGAGACAGGGCTTGCCACGAGCAGTACTTC.